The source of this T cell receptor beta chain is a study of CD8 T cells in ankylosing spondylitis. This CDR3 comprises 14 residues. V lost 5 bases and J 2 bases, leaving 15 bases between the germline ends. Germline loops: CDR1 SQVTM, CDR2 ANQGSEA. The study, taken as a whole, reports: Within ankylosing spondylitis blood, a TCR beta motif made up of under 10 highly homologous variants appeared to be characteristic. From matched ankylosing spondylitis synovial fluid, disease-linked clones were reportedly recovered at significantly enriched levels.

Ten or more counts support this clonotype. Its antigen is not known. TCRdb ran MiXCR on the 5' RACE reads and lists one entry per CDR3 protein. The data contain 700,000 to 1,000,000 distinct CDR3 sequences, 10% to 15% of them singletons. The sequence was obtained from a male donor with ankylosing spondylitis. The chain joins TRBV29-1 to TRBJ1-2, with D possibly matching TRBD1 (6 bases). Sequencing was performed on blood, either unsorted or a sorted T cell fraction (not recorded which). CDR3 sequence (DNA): TGCAGCGTTCGGGTAGGGGGGAAGAACTATGGCTACACCTTC. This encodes CSVRVGGKNYGYTF. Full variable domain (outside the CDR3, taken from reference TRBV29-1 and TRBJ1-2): SAVISQKPSRDICQRGTSLTIQCQVDSQVTMMFWYRQQPGQSLTLIATANQGSEATYESGFVIDKFPISRPNLTFSTLTVSNMSPEDSSIYLCSVRVGGKNYGYTFGSGTRLTVV.